This TCR beta chain was captured in a study of Ad26.COV2.S vaccination and SARS-CoV-2 variants. Study summary: Dosing was one shot or two shots 56 days apart. The study, taken as a whole, reports: Total T cell responses may have been underestimated by the TCR breadth and depth analyses.

Sample treatment: 15 to 20 received Ad26.COV2.S at low or high dose, single or two shots; several received placebo; per-sample allocation not given. Collection of the samples took place on day 63 after the first injection of vaccine or placebo. Immunization relied on an Ad26 vector, which expressed Wuhan-strain SARS-CoV-2 spike. Turning to this clone: Its specificity is unknown.

The V and J ends lost 4 bases and 4 bases respectively, with 8 bases between them. The CDR3 sequence is 12 residues long. Germline V gene lookup returns CDR1 KGHSH and CDR2 LQKENI. Using immunoSEQ multiplex PCR, the repertoire was profiled, and TCRdb retains in-frame clones only, with some absent. The sample holds around 340,000 clones, 88% seen once. This material consisted of peripheral blood, taken in a trial of Ad26.COV2.S vaccine versus placebo. This sequence joins TRBV18 and TRBJ2-7, with a possible D match to TRBD2 (6 bases). This clonotype was sampled from a person between 18 and 65 years old who received the Ad26.COV2.S COVID-19 vaccine or a placebo. Here the CDR3 DNA reads TGTGCCAGCTCACACGGGGGTTACGAGCAGTACTTC. As protein: CASSHGGYEQYF.